This T cell receptor beta chain was sequenced for a study of blood T cell repertoires in COVID-19. Study summary: Samples came from the United States, Italy and Spain, spanning acute and convalescent COVID-19.

The CDR3 has 13 amino acids. CDR1 and CDR2 (germline): MDHEN, SYDVKM. V was cut by 8 bases and J by 4 bases, with 15 bases left in between. The protocol was immunoSEQ multiplex PCR, while the TCRdb copy is restricted to in-frame clones and leaves out a portion. The table records 250,000 to 350,000 clones, 70% to 90% of them present only once. The specimen was PBMCs or T cells enriched from blood (not recorded which). The V gene is TRBV28, the J gene TRBJ2-7, with D maybe TRBD2 (7 bases). This sequence originates from a woman in her thirties who had recovered from COVID-19. The CDR3 DNA follows: TGTGCCAGCGGGGGGGAGGGGGGTTACGAGCAGTACTTC. Translation: CASGGEGGYEQYF.